This entry concerns a single T cell receptor beta chain. The target antigen is unknown. These data originate in a study of beta chain features in type 1 diabetes. Study-level information: All samples yielded some 110 million examined sorted cells. Regarding the study as a whole: Patients with Type 1 diabetes showed moderately but significantly shorter TCRB CDR3s in all four CD4+ subsets. Naive, central memory and Treg TCRB repertoires appeared more alike in patients than in healthy donors.

Expressed TCRB transcripts got sequenced, as all isolated RNA was reverse transcribed. Sequencing was performed with immunoSEQ multiplex PCR; in TCRdb, only in-frame clones are kept and a portion is missing. The data contain around 120,000 clones, 17% of them singletons. Per donor, one heparinised blood draw averaged roughly 110 mL. Cell sorting via CD45RO/CCR7/CD25/CD127/CD95/CD27 was performed to obtain CD4+ naive, central memory, regulatory and stem cell-like memory cells. Germline loops: CDR1 LGHNA, CDR2 YSLEER. V gave up 0 bases and J gave up 8 bases; unmatched junction bases: 10. CDR3 length: 16 amino acids.

V usage is TRBV4-3 and J usage is TRBJ2-3, with TRBD2 identical over 8 bases. Source material: central memory CD4+ T cells from blood. The source of this sequence is a man younger than 35 with type 1 diabetes. CDR3 sequence: CASSQDLAGGPVTQYF. CDR3 nucleotides: TGCGCCAGCAGCCAAGATTTGGCGGGGGGCCCCGTTACGCAGTATTTT.